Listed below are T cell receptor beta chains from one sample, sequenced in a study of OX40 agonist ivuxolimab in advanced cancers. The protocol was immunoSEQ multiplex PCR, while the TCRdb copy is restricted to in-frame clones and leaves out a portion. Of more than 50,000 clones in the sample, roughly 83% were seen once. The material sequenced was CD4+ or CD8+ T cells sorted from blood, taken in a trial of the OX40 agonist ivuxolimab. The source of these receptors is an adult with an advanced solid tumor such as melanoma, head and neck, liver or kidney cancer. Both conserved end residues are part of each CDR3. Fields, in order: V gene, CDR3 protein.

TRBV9,CASSVRDSYYGYTF
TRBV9,CASSDDRGGGYEQYF
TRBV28,CASSLRRAGGYTF
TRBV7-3,CASRYTGENTGELFF
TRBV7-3,CASSSRTQETQYF
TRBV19,CASSIDRLETQYF
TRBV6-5,CASSSGAKANYGYTF
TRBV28,CASSTPGQGGYGAF
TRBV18,CASSPPSGLNTEAFF
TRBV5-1,CASSLGGLPEETQYF
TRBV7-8,CASRGNTEAFF
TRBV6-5,CASSLGPGGGYTF
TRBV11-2,CASSKQQGSFEQFF
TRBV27,CASSLTGYNQPQHF
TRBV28,CASSPAGGASTDTQYF
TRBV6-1,CASSVVWGETQYF
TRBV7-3,CASSLTYTGDYGYTF
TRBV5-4,CASSLVGLAGGPDTQYF
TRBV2,CASSESGYGYTF
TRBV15,CATSRDQGWGDTEAFF
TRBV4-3,CASSLGPASDGYTF
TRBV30,CASTLAGGIETQYF
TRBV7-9,CASSLGLAGGQIYNEQFF
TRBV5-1,CASSSGHTEAFF
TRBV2,CASSEASRGGRAEQFF
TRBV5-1,CASSLETPHNEQFF
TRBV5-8,CASLGTGWGEQFF
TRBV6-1,CASGEPGVNYNEQFF
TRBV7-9,CASEQRGGAGELFF
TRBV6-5,CASSEDPGGYGYTF
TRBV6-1,CASGDGGSGVGEQFF
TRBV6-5,CASSTRTDTEAFF
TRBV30,CAWSALGGGEAFF
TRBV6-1,CASGRTGYNSPLHF
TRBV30,CAWSLTDYSNQPQHF
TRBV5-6,CASSPGLENSPLHF
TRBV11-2,CASSERAIAGGPSGELFF
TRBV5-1,CASSLAGNWNTEAFF
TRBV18,CAPPDDEQYF
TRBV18,CASRMGGEDEKLFF
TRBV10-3,CATGTSGGGTDTQYF
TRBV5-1,CASTSWSSGSSTDTQYF
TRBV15,CATSRDYAGVNYEQYF
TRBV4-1,CASSQELANTYEQYF
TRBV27,CARTVPNLPNYGYTF
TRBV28,CACQGQEGVYEQYF
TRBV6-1,CASSYGDEQYF
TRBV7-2,CASSLTGNTEAFF
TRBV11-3,CASSLGQLNTDTQYF
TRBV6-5,CASIPGTGTNSPLHF
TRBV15,CATSRGGTVKETQYF
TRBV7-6,CASSSKYSYEQYF
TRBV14,CASSQNRGTEAFF